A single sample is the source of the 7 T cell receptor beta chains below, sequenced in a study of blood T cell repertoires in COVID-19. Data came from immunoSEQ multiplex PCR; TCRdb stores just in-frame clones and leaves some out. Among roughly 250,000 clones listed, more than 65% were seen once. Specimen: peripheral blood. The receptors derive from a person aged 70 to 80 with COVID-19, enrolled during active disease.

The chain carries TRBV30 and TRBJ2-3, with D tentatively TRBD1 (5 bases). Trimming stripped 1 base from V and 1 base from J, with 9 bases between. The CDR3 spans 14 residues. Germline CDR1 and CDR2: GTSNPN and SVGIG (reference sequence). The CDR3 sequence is CAWSEGYGTDTQYF. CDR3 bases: TGTGCCTGGAGTGAGGGGTATGGCACAGATACGCAGTATTTT. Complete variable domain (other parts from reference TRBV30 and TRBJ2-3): SQTIHQWPATLVQPVGSPLSLECTVEGTSNPNLYWYRQAAGRGLQLLFYSVGIGQISSEVPQNLSASRPQDRQFILSSKKLLLSDSGFYLCAWSEGYGTDTQYFGPGTRLTVL.

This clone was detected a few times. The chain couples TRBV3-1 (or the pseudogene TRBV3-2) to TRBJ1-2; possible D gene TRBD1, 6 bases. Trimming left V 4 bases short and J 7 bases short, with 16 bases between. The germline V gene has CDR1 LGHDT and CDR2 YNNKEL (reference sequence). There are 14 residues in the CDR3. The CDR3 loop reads CASSLGLGAFGYTF. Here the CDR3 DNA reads TGTGCCAGCAGCCTGGGTCTGGGGGCCTTTGGCTACACCTTC.

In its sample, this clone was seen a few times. CDR3 DNA: TGTGCCAGCACCACGGGGGACTATAATTCACCCCTCCACTTT. This gives the protein CASTTGDYNSPLHF. The rearrangement links TRBV13 to TRBJ1-6; D might be TRBD1 (5 bases). Germline V gene sequence: CDR1 PRHDT, CDR2 FYEKMQ (reference sequence). The CDR3 is 14 amino acids. V lost 7 bases to trimming and J lost 3 bases, with 10 bases between them.

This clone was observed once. The CDR3 reads CASSGPGGQLKFF. The CDR3 DNA is TGTGCCAGCAGCGGCCCCGGGGGGCAATTGAAGTTCTTC. The chain carries TRBV11-3 and TRBJ2-1; the D gene is possibly TRBD2 (7 bases). The V end was cut by 5 bases, the J end by 14 bases, with 19 bases between. The CDR3 runs 13 residues. CDR1 is SGHNT, CDR2 YENEEA, per germline.

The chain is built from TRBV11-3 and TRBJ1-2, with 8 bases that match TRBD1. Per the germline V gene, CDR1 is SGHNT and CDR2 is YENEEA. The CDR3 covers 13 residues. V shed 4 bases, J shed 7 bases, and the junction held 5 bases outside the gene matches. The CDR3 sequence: CASSYRDRTGYTF. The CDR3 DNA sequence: TGTGCCAGCAGCTACCGGGACAGGACTGGCTACACCTTC.

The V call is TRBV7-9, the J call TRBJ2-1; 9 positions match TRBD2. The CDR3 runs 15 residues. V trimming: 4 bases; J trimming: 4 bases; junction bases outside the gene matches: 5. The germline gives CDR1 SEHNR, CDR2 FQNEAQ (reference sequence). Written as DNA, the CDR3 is TGTGCCAGCAGCTCAGAGCGGGAGGTGTACAATGAGCAGTTCTTC. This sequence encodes CASSSEREVYNEQFF.

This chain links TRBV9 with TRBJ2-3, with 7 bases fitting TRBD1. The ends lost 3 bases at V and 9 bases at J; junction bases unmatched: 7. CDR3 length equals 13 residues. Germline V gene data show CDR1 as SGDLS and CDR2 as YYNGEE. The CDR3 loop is CASSDRTGITQYF. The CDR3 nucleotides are TGTGCCAGCAGCGACAGGACAGGAATAACGCAGTATTTT.